A single sample gave rise to the 14 T cell receptor beta chains below, sequenced in a study of blood T cell repertoires in COVID-19. Sequenced by immunoSEQ multiplex PCR; TCRdb stores in-frame clones only, minus some. The repertoire holds about 30,000 clones, with about 87% as singletons. The sequencing sample was made of peripheral blood. The source of these receptors is a man in his 70s with acute or convalescent COVID-19.

The CDR3 DNA sequence: TGCGCCAGCAGCTTAACCGGGACAGGAAATTCACCCCTCCACTTT. Translated: CASSLTGTGNSPLHF. The rearrangement links TRBV4-1 to TRBJ1-6, with 8 bases identical to TRBD1. Trimming took 5 bases from V and 7 from J; bases not matched to a gene: 7. The CDR3 loop spans 15 amino acids. Per germline, CDR1 MGHRA and CDR2 YSYEKL.

The V call is TRBV7-2, the J call TRBJ1-2; D not resolved. V lost 1 base and J 5 bases, leaving 8 bases between the germline ends. This CDR3 comprises 13 residues. The germline CDR1 and CDR2 sequences are SGHTA and FQGNSA. In DNA, the CDR3 is TGTGCCAGCAGCTTAGACCCGGGTTATGGCTACACCTTC. Translated: CASSLDPGYGYTF.

This clone was seen a single time. This chain connects TRBV19 to TRBJ1-5; D gene uncertain. The CDR3 totals 13 residues. Between the trimmed V and J ends, which lost 6 bases and 4 bases, there was a span of 10 bases. The germline CDR1 and CDR2 sequences are LNHDA and SQIVND (reference sequence). The CDR3 bases are TGTGCCAGTAGGGCAGGCAATAATCAGCCCCAGCATTTT. Translated: CASRAGNNQPQHF.

The gene calls are TRBV29-1 and TRBJ2-7; 14 nucleotides line up with TRBD2. The CDR3 runs to 14 residues. V dropped 5 bases and J dropped 4; count of bases not matched to a gene: 4. Germline V CDR1 and CDR2: SQVTM, ANQGSEA. The CDR3 DNA follows: TGCAGCGTTCGTTGGACTAGCGGGAGGTACGAGCAGTACTTC. Its translation is CSVRWTSGRYEQYF.

The CDR3 nucleotides are TGTGCCAGCAGCTTAGATGGGACAAGCCCTGGAAACACCATATATTTT. Protein product: CASSLDGTSPGNTIYF. The J gene is TRBJ1-3, the V gene TRBV7-9, with a weak D call TRBD1 (6 bases). This CDR3 has 16 residues. Trimming removed 1 base from V and 2 bases from J, with 12 bases in between. Germline lookup yields CDR1 SEHNR and CDR2 FQNEAQ (reference sequence). The complete variable domain, with remaining parts taken from reference TRBV7-9 and TRBJ1-3, reads DTGVSQNPRHKITKRGQNVTFRCDPISEHNRLYWYRQTLGQGPEFLTYFQNEAQLEKSRLLSDRFSAERPKGSFSTLEIQRTEQGDSAMYLCASSLDGTSPGNTIYFGEGSWLTVV.

V gene TRBV19 combines with J gene TRBJ1-2; D might be TRBD1 (6 bases). V dropped 6 bases and J dropped 4 bases, with 21 bases sitting between them. Germline CDR1 is LNHDA and CDR2 is SQIVND (reference sequence). The CDR3 has 16 amino acids. The CDR3 is CASRKLGQRIFYGYTF. DNA for the CDR3: TGTGCCAGTAGGAAACTCGGACAGCGGATTTTCTATGGCTACACCTTC.

This clone was recorded once. This rearrangement joins TRBV3-1 (or the pseudogene TRBV3-2) to TRBJ1-2; D may be TRBD1 (5 bases). The CDR3 totals 14 residues. The V end was cut by 0 bases, the J end by 4 bases, with 9 bases between. Germline CDR1 reads LGHDT; CDR2 reads YNNKEL (reference sequence). The CDR3 region has the DNA TGTGCCAGCAGCCAAGACGCGGGACTCTATGGCTACACCTTC. This sequence encodes CASSQDAGLYGYTF.

This chain links TRBV9 with TRBJ2-2; 10 nucleotides line up with TRBD2. CDR3 length: 15 amino acids. Trimming removed 4 bases from V and 3 bases from J; junction bases left unmatched: 3. Germline CDR1 is SGDLS and CDR2 is YYNGEE. The CDR3 sequence is CASSIGLADTGELFF. The DNA for the CDR3 is TGTGCCAGCAGCATAGGACTAGCGGACACCGGGGAGCTGTTTTTT.

The chain couples TRBV11-2 to TRBJ1-5, with D possibly being TRBD1 (5 bases). Germline assignment: CDR1 SGHAT and CDR2 FQNNGV. Trimming removed 0 bases from V and 2 bases from J, with 8 bases in between. The CDR3 contains 15 residues. The CDR3 is CASSLDRVGNQPQHF. CDR3 DNA: TGTGCCAGCAGCTTAGACAGGGTCGGCAATCAGCCCCAGCATTTT. Supplemented by reference TRBV11-2 and TRBJ1-5, the full variable domain reads EAGVAQSPRYKIIEKRQSVAFWCNPISGHATLYWYQQILGQGPKLLIQFQNNGVVDDSQLPKDRFSAERLKGVDSTLKIQPAKLEDSAVYLCASSLDRVGNQPQHFGDGTRLSIL.

The genes are TRBV14 and TRBJ2-6; no definite D call. Germline V gene lookup returns CDR1 SGHDN and CDR2 FVKESK. The CDR3 runs 14 residues. Trimming took 4 bases from V and 4 from J, leaving 8 bases between them. This CDR3 reads CASSLVAGANVLTF. As DNA, the CDR3 is TGTGCCAGCAGCCTAGTCGCCGGGGCCAACGTCCTGACTTTC.

This chain connects TRBV3-1 (or the pseudogene TRBV3-2) to TRBJ1-5; a weak D match, TRBD1 (6 bases). This CDR3 is 19 amino acids long. The germline V gene encodes CDR1 LGHDT and CDR2 YNNKEL (reference sequence). The V gene lost 3 bases and the J gene lost 0 bases, with 21 bases spanning the gap. The CDR3 loop reads CASSQKIQGILCSNQPQHF. In DNA, the CDR3 is TGTGCCAGCAGCCAGAAAATACAGGGAATTTTATGTAGCAATCAGCCCCAGCATTTT.

The chain has TRBV6-5 and TRBJ1-1; tentative D call: TRBD1 (5 bases). CDR3 length: 15 amino acids. The germline gives CDR1 MNHEY, CDR2 SVGAGI. V was clipped by 4 bases and J by 4 bases, with 16 bases between them. The DNA of the CDR3 is TGTGCCAGCAGTTCGCCTCAAAGGGGAGGCACTGAAGCTTTCTTT. Its protein is CASSSPQRGGTEAFF.

The chain joins TRBV3-1 (or the pseudogene TRBV3-2) to TRBJ2-5; 11 positions match TRBD1. This CDR3 has 15 amino acids. Germline values: CDR1 LGHDT, CDR2 YNNKEL (reference sequence). Unmatched junction bases numbered 8, after V lost 6 bases and J lost 5 bases. The CDR3 region is CASSLGQGAWETQYF. The DNA for the CDR3 is TGTGCCAGCAGTTTAGGACAGGGGGCTTGGGAGACCCAGTACTTC.

A few counts support this clone. V gene TRBV6-2 or TRBV6-3 combines with J gene TRBJ2-2; the D gene is possibly TRBD1 (6 bases). The CDR3 extends over 15 amino acids. Trimming shortened V by 5 bases and J by 8 bases, and 18 bases separated the two germline ends. The V gene's germline CDR1 is MNHEY and CDR2 SVGEGT. CDR3 nucleotides: TGTGCCAGCAGTGGGACACAGGCGGTAGCTGGGGAGCTGTTTTTT. The encoded protein is CASSGTQAVAGELFF.